This T cell receptor (beta chain) was observed in a study of glioma-infiltrating T cells. Using RNA template, CDR3s of TCR alpha and beta were amplified with iRepertoire arm-PCR. TCRdb re-analysed the multiplex PCR reads in MiXCR, keeping a single row per CDR3 protein. The profile covers around 350,000 distinct CDR3 sequences, with 41% appearing a single time and 12% taken by the ten largest. V gave up 4 bases and J gave up 4 bases; unmatched junction bases: 9. The CDR3 is 15 amino acids. Per the germline V gene, CDR1 is SGHTA and CDR2 is FQGNSA. Material for sequencing was glioma tissue, nonneoplastic brain tissue, or PBMCs (not recorded which). This clonotype was obtained from a human donor with low-grade glioma or glioblastoma, undergoing nonglioma brain surgery, or in good health (not recorded which). The rearrangement joins TRBV7-2 to TRBJ1-2; 7 positions agree with TRBD1. In DNA form, the CDR3 reads TGTGCCAGCAGCTACCGACAGGGAGTCGGCTATGGCTACACCTTC. This gives the protein CASSYRQGVGYGYTF. Full variable domain (rest looked up from reference TRBV7-2 and TRBJ1-2): GAGVSQSPSNKVTEKGKDVELRCDPISGHTALYWYRQSLGQGLEFLIYFQGNSAPDKSGLPSDRFSAERTGGSVSTLTIQRTQQEDSAVYLCASSYRQGVGYGYTFGSGTRLTVV.